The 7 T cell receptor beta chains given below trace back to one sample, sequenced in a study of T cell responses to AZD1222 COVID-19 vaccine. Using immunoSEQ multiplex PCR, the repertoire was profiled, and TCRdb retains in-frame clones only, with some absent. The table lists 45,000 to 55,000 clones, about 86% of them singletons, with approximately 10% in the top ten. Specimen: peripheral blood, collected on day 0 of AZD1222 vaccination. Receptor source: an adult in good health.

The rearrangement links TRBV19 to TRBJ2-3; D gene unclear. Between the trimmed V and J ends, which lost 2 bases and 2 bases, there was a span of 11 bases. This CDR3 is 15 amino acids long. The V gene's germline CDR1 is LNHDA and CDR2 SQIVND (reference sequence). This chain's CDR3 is CASSISHRATDTQYF. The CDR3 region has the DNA TGTGCCAGTAGTATATCCCATCGCGCCACAGATACGCAGTATTTT.

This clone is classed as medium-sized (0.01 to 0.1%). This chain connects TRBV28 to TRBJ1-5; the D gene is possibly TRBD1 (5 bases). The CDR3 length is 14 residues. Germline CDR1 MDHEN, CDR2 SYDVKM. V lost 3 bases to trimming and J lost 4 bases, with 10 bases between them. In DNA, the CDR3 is TGTGCCAGCAGTTTCGTCCGACAGAATCAGCCCCAGCATTTT. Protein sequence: CASSFVRQNQPQHF.

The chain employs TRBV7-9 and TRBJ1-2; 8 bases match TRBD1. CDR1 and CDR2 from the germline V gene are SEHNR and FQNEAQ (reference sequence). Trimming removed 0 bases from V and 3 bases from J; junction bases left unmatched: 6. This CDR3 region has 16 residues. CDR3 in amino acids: CASSLAHRTGHYGYTF. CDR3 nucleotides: TGTGCCAGCAGCTTAGCGCACAGGACAGGGCACTATGGCTACACCTTC.

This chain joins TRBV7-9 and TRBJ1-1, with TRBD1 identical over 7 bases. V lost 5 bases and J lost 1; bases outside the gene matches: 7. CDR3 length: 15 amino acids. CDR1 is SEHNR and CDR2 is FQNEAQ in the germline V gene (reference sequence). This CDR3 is CASSPLRGPNTEAFF. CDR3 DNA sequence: TGTGCCAGCAGCCCCTTGAGGGGGCCGAACACTGAAGCTTTCTTT.

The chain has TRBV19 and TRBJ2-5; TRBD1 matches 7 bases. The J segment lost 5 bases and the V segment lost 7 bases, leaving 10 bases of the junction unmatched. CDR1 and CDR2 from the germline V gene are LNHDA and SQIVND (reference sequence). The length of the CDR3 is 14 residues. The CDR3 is CASTPGQHPETQYF. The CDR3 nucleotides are TGTGCCAGTACCCCGGGACAGCACCCGGAGACCCAGTACTTC.

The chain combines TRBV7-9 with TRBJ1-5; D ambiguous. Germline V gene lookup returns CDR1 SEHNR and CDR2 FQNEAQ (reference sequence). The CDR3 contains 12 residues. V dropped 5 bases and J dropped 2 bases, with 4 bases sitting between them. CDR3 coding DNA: TGTGCCAGCAGCCAGGGCAATCAGCCCCAGCATTTT. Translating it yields CASSQGNQPQHF.

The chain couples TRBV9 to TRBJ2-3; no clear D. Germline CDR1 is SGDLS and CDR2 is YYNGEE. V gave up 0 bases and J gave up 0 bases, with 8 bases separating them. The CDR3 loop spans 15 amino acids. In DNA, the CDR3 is TGTGCCAGCAGCGTAGTTGGATGGAGCACAGATACGCAGTATTTT. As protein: CASSVVGWSTDTQYF.